One and the same sample provided the 9 T cell receptor beta chains below, sequenced in a study of response to subunit inactivated influenza vaccine. TCRdb re-analysed the RT-PCR reads in MiXCR, keeping a single row per CDR3 protein. The data hold hundreds of thousands of distinct CDR3 sequences, with approximately 17% observed a single time. The material sequenced was CD4+ T cells sorted from PBMCs, taken around 25 months after vaccination. The receptor source for this set is a man in his fifties or sixties who received an inactivated influenza vaccine.

The rearrangement uses TRBV18 and TRBJ2-3; possibly TRBD2 for D (5 bases). V was clipped by 2 bases and J by 6 bases, with 15 bases between them. This CDR3 region has 15 residues. The germline CDR1 and CDR2 sequences are KGHSH and LQKENI. The DNA for the CDR3 is TGTGCCAGCTCACCAAGAGGGCTTCTCGGCGATACGCAGTATTTT. Protein product: CASSPRGLLGDTQYF.

This clonotype was counted only a few times. V usage is TRBV7-3 and J usage is TRBJ2-2; no reliable D call. CDR1 SGHTA and CDR2 FQGTGA come from the germline V gene. The CDR3 length is 12 residues. Trimming removed 6 bases from V and 6 bases from J, with 8 bases in between. The CDR3, as DNA: TGTGCCAGCAGTTATGGCGCCGGGGAGCTGTTTTTT. It codes for CASSYGAGELFF.

The V and J genes are TRBV28 and TRBJ2-5; D may be TRBD2 (5 bases). The CDR3 consists of 14 residues. The germline gives CDR1 MDHEN, CDR2 SYDVKM. The ends were cut back, 5 bases at V and 2 bases at J, with 12 bases in the middle. The CDR3 region has the DNA TGTGCCAGCAGTCAACCCCGGGGACAAGAGACCCAGTACTTC. It is translated as CASSQPRGQETQYF.

The chain uses TRBV2 and TRBJ2-7, with 9 bases lining up with TRBD1. The CDR3 is made up of 14 amino acids. With 6 bases clipped from V and 3 bases from J, the junction kept 6 bases outside the gene matches. The V gene's germline CDR1 is SNHLY and CDR2 FYNNEI. CDR3 bases: TGTGCCAGCAGCTGGGACAGGGCCAACTACGAGCAGTACTTC. It specifies CASSWDRANYEQYF.

In this sample, this clonotype turned up a few times. The chain recombines TRBV29-1 with TRBJ2-1; 8 bases fit TRBD1. CDR3 length: 13 residues. After removal of 4 bases from V and 7 bases from J, the junction contained 6 bases not matched to a gene. Germline CDR1 SQVTM, CDR2 ANQGSEA. CDR3 nucleotide sequence: TGCAGCGTTGCCGACAGGGGTAGGAATGAGCAGTTCTTC. As protein: CSVADRGRNEQFF.

This rearrangement joins TRBV20-1 to TRBJ2-1; no clear D. Germline V CDR1 and CDR2: DFQATT, SNEGSKA (reference sequence). V dropped 3 bases and J dropped 7 bases, with 10 bases sitting between them. The CDR3 runs to 12 residues. CDR3 protein: CSARTLVNEQFF. The CDR3 coding sequence is TGCAGTGCTAGGACCCTAGTTAATGAGCAGTTCTTC.

This sequence joins TRBV5-1 and TRBJ2-2; 8 bases are shared with TRBD2. The CDR3 extends over 15 amino acids. Germline V CDR1 and CDR2: SGHRS, YFSETQ. V was pared by 4 bases and J by 3 bases, with 5 bases of the junction left unmatched. The CDR3 loop reads CASSPGRGDTGELFF. The DNA of the CDR3 is TGCGCCAGCAGCCCCGGGAGGGGCGACACCGGGGAGCTGTTTTTT.

The chain uses TRBV7-9 and TRBJ2-2; D unclear. Germline CDR1 reads SEHNR; CDR2 reads FQNEAQ (reference sequence). CDR3 size: 14 residues. V was pared by 3 bases and J by 4 bases, with 9 bases between. CDR3 DNA sequence: TGTGCCAGCAGCTTGCTGTGGGTCACCGGGGAGCTGTTTTTT. Residues: CASSLLWVTGELFF.

This clonotype has a count of ten or more. The chain uses TRBV12-3 or TRBV12-4 and TRBJ1-1; 7 bases agree with TRBD1. With V trimmed by 5 bases and J by 6 bases, 15 bases remained unmatched. This CDR3 has 16 residues. CDR3 in DNA: TGTGCCAGCAGTACCCTTGCAGGGGGAGGGTCATCTGAAGCTTTCTTT. Amino acid sequence: CASSTLAGGGSSEAFF.